This TCR beta chain was found in a study of T-cell memory formation after mild COVID-19. Across the study: TCR clusters largely stayed donor specific. General study results and limits: Clones that contracted from day 15 to 85 had balanced CD4/CD8; later expanders were CD4+ biased.

V was clipped by 0 bases and J by 1 base, with 10 bases between them. Per germline, CDR1 SGHRS and CDR2 YFSETQ. The CDR3 contains 15 residues. To note about this clonotype: Its antigen is unknown.

TCRdb reanalysed the 5' RACE reads using MiXCR and keeps one entry per CDR3 protein. The table includes fewer than 250,000 distinct CDR3 sequences, around 27% detected once. The specimen was PBMCs or a T cell subset sorted from them (not recorded which). The chain has TRBV5-1 and TRBJ1-1; TRBD1 is a possible D gene (5 bases). This clonotype was obtained from an adult woman who had mild COVID-19 (a few samples of this study predate the infection). Cell type and time point are not known. As DNA, the CDR3 is TGCGCCAGCAGCTTGGAGGCAGGGAAGAACACTGAAGCTTTCTTT. Translated, it gives CASSLEAGKNTEAFF.